Sequencing of this T cell receptor beta chain was carried out in a study of persistence of HIV-infected CD4 T cells. Study results and limitations: Degenerate expanded CDR3beta sequences were enriched among CMV- and Gag-responding cells. Compared with CD3/CD28-stimulated cells, CMV- and Gag-responding cells showed lower TCRbeta richness.

The immunoSEQ assay was version 4, run in survey mode. Method: immunoSEQ multiplex PCR; TCRdb's copy keeps in-frame clones and lacks some. The repertoire holds roughly 20,000 clones, with about 65% as singletons. Stimulation used about 9.2 ug/mL lysate from CMV-infected fibroblasts. Responding CD4+ T cells were sorted by upregulation of both CD40 ligand and CD69. Suppressive ART was started during chronic HIV-1 infection in these adults. CD4+ T cell counts exceeded 400 cells/uL; CMV serology was positive. V lost 4 bases, J lost 4 bases, and 13 bases stayed unmatched. The V gene's germline CDR1 is SGHDT and CDR2 YYEEEE. The CDR3 consists of 18 residues. With regard to this clone: What it binds is not known.

The rearrangement uses TRBV5-6 and TRBJ2-6, with 8 bases identical to TRBD1. This specimen consisted of CD4+ T cells sorted from PBMCs after approximately 20-hour stimulation, obtained from a patient who received antiretroviral therapy. The clonotype comes from an adult woman with HIV who was CMV-seropositive. CDR3 in amino acids: CASSIDRGRFGGANVLTF. CDR3 DNA sequence: TGTGCCAGCAGCATCGACAGGGGCCGCTTCGGAGGGGCCAACGTCCTGACTTTC.